This TCR beta chain was sequenced in a study of OX40 agonist ivuxolimab in advanced cancers. Background on the study: Ivuxolimab, an antibody that agonizes OX40 (CD134), was administered to the patients. Administration of intravenous ivuxolimab to patients occurred every 2 weeks at 0.01 to 10 mg/kg. Findings of the study overall: A proportion of nonresponders additionally exhibited low normalized T-cell clonal expansion. CD4+ and CD8+ blood T cells expanded clonally by week 6 at 0.1 to 3.0 mg/kg.

Data came from immunoSEQ multiplex PCR; TCRdb stores just in-frame clones and leaves some out. The sample lists approximately 77,000 clones; roughly nine tenths were seen once. Germline CDR1 is SEHNR and CDR2 is FQNEAQ (reference sequence). The CDR3 consists of 15 residues. Germline trimming cut 0 bases from V and 4 bases from J; bases unmatched to any gene: 3. This clone was counted a few times. What it binds is unknown. The receptor's source is an adult with an advanced solid tumor such as melanoma, head and neck, liver or kidney cancer. This specimen was CD4+ or CD8+ T cells sorted from blood, taken in a trial of the OX40 agonist ivuxolimab. The chain couples TRBV7-9 to TRBJ1-2; 9 bases align to TRBD1. As DNA, the CDR3 is TGTGCCAGCAGCTTAGCACAGGGGGCCGGCTATGGCTACACCTTC. This encodes CASSLAQGAGYGYTF.